This T cell receptor beta chain was profiled in a study of T cells in Graves' hyperthyroidism and ophthalmopathy. Study-wide points: Blood also carried most thyroid clonotypes expanded above 0.001. Classification by a 13 V-J model distinguished ophthalmopathy from stable hyperthyroidism.

This clonotype was counted many times. Its antigen is unidentified. Germline CDR1 and CDR2: GTSNPN and SVGIG (reference sequence). With 7 bases clipped from V and 4 bases from J, the junction kept 2 bases outside the gene matches. The CDR3 has 12 residues. Amplification of TCR beta CDR3 regions used RNA as the template. The primer set for the first-round RT-PCR of the TCR CDR3 was HTBI. Using its own MiXCR run on the multiplex PCR reads, TCRdb lists one record per CDR3 protein. Of a few hundred thousand distinct CDR3 sequences in the sample, about 15% are singletons; the top ten hold 17%. The sequenced sample was blood. J is TRBJ2-1 and V is TRBV30; 9 bases agree with TRBD1. The TCR sequence derives from a woman aged 18-35 years with Graves' ophthalmopathy. The CDR3 DNA reads as TGTGCCTTGGGACAGGGATACAATGAGCAGTTCTTC. Translating gives CALGQGYNEQFF.